Listed here is a single T cell receptor (beta chain). Other DNA sequences within the sample encode an identical CDR3. This entry comes from a study of shared clonotypes between healthy human individuals. Germline V gene sequence: CDR1 LNHDA, CDR2 SQIVND (reference sequence). The trim removed 5 bases at V and 1 base at J, leaving 4 bases unmatched. This CDR3 comprises 15 residues. Clones were read by immunoSEQ multiplex PCR, and TCRdb kept only the in-frame ones, dropping some. Among some 2 million clones listed, 85% to 95% were seen once. This receptor was obtained from a man younger than 30 in good health. The V gene is TRBV19, the J gene TRBJ2-3; TRBD2 agrees at 9 bases. Sequenced material: naive CD4+ T cells sorted from blood. Subset given: CD45RA+ positively selected. The CDR3: CASSPLAGGTDTQYF. The CDR3 bases are TGTGCCAGTAGTCCCTTAGCGGGGGGCACAGATACGCAGTATTTT.